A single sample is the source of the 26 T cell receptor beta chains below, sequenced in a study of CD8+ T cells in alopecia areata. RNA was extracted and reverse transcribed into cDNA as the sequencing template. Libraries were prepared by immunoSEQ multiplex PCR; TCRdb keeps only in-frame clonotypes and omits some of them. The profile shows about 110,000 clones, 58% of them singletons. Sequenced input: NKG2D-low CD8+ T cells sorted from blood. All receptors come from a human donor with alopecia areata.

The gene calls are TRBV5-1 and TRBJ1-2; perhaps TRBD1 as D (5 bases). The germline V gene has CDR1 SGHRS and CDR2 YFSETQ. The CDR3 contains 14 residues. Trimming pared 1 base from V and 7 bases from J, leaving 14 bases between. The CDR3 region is CASSLSSGTVGYTF. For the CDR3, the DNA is TGCGCCAGCAGCTTGTCAAGTGGGACGGTTGGCTACACCTTC.

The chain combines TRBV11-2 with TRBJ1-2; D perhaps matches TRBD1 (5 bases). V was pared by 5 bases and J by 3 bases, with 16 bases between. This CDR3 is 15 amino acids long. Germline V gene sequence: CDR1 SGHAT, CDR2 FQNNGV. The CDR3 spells CASSPGTSAHYGYTF. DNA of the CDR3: TGTGCCAGCAGCCCCGGGACTTCGGCCCACTATGGCTACACCTTC. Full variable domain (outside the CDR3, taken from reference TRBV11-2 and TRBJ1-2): EAGVAQSPRYKIIEKRQSVAFWCNPISGHATLYWYQQILGQGPKLLIQFQNNGVVDDSQLPKDRFSAERLKGVDSTLKIQPAKLEDSAVYLCASSPGTSAHYGYTFGSGTRLTVV.

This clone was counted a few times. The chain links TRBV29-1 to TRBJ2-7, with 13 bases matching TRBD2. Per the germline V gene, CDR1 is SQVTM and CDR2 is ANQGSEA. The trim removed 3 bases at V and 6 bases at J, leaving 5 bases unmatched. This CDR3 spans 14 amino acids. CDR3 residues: CSVEGLAGSSEQYF. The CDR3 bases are TGCAGCGTTGAGGGACTAGCGGGATCGAGCGAGCAGTACTTC.

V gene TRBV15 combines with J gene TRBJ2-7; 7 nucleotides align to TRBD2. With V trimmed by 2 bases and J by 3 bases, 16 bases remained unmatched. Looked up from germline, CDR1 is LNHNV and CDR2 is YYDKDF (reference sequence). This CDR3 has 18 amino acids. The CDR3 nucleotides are TGTGCCACCAGCAGAAAAGATGGGGGGAGGGATCTCGGCTACGAGCAGTACTTC. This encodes CATSRKDGGRDLGYEQYF.

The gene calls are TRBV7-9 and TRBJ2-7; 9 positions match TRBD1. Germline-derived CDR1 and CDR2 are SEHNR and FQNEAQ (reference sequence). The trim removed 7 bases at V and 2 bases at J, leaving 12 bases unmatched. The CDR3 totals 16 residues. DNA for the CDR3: TGTGCCAGCACCAGCGGTCATGGGGACAGGGCCTACGAGCAGTACTTC. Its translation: CASTSGHGDRAYEQYF.

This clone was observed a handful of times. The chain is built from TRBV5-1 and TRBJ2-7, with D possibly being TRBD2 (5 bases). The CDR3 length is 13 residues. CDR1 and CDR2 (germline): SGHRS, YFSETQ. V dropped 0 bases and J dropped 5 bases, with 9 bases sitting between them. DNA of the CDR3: TGCGCCAGCAGCTTGGACGAGGGCCACGAGCAGTACTTC. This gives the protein CASSLDEGHEQYF.

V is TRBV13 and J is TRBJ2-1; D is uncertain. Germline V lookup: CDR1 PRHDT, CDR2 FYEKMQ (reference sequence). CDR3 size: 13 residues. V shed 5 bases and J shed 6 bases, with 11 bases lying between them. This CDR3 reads CASSPPLGNEQFF. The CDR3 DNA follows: TGTGCCAGCAGCCCTCCCTTGGGCAATGAGCAGTTCTTC. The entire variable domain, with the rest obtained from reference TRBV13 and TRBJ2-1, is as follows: AAGVIQSPRHLIKEKRETATLKCYPIPRHDTVYWYQQGPGQDPQFLISFYEKMQSDKGSIPDRFSAQQFSDYHSELNMSSLELGDSALYFCASSPPLGNEQFFGPGTRLTVL.

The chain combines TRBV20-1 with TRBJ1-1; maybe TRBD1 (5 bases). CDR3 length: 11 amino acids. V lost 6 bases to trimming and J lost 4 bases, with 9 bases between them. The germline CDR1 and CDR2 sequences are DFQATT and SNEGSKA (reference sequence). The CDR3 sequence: CSAGRGTEAFF. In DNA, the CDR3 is TGCAGTGCGGGTAGGGGCACTGAAGCTTTCTTT.

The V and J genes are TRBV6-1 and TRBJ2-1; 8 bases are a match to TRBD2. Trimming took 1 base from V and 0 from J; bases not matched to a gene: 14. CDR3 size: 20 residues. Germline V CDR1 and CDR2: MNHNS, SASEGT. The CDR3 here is CASSEGGGYLAGSSYNEQFF. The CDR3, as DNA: TGTGCCAGCAGTGAAGGGGGGGGATACTTAGCGGGAAGCTCCTACAATGAGCAGTTCTTC.

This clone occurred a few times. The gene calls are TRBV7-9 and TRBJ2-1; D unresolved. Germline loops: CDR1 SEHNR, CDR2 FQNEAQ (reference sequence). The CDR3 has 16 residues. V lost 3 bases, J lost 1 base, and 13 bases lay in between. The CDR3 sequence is CASSFGVTSSYNEQFF. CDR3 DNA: TGTGCCAGCAGCTTTGGGGTTACATCGTCCTACAATGAGCAGTTCTTC.

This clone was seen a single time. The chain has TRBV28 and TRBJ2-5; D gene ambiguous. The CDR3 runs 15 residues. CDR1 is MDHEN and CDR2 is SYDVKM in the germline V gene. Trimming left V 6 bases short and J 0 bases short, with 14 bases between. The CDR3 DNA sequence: TGTGCCAGCAGGGACGGCAGAGCGAACCAAGAGACCCAGTACTTC. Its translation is CASRDGRANQETQYF.

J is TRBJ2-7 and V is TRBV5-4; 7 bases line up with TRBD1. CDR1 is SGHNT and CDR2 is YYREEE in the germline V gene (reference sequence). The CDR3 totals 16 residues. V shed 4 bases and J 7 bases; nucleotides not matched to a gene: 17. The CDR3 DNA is TGTGCCAGCAGCCCTTCGCCGGGACAGACCTTTAGGGAGCAGTACTTC. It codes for CASSPSPGQTFREQYF.

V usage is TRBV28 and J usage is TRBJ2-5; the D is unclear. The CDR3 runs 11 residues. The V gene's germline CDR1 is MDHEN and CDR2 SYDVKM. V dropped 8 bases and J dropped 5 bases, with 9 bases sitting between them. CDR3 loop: CASGLGETQYF. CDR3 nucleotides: TGTGCCAGCGGGTTGGGGGAGACCCAGTACTTC.

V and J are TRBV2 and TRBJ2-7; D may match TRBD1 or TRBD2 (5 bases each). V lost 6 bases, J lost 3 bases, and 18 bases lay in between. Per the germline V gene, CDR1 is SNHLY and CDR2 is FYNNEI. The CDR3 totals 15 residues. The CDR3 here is CASSLTRDGDYEQYF. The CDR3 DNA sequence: TGTGCCAGCAGCCTGACCCGGGACGGTGACTACGAGCAGTACTTC.

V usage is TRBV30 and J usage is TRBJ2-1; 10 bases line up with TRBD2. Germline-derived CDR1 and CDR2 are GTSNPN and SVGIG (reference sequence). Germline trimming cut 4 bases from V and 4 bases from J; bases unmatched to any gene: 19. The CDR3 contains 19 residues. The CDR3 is CAWKPGRGSGRRIYNEQFF. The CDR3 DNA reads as TGTGCCTGGAAACCGGGTCGCGGTAGCGGGAGGAGAATTTACAATGAGCAGTTCTTC.

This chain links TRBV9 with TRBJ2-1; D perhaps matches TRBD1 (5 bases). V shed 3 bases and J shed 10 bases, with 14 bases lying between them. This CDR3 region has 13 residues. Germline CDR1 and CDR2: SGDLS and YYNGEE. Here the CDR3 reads CASSAYQGREQFF. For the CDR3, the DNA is TGTGCCAGCAGCGCCTACCAGGGTAGAGAGCAGTTCTTC. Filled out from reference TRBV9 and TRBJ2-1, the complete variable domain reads DSGVTQTPKHLITATGQRVTLRCSPRSGDLSVYWYQQSLDQGLQFLIQYYNGEERAKGNILERFSAQQFPDLHSELNLSSLELGDSALYFCASSAYQGREQFFGPGTRLTVL.

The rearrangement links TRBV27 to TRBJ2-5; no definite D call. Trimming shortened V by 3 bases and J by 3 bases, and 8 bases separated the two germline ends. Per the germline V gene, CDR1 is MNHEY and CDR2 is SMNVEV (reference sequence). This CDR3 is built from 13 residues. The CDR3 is CASSFKVEETQYF. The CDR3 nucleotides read TGTGCCAGCAGTTTTAAAGTCGAAGAGACCCAGTACTTC.

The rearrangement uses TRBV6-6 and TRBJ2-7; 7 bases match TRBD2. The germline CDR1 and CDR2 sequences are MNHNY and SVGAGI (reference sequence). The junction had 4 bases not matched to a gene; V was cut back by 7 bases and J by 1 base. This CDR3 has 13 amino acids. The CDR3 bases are TGTGCCAGCACCGGGAGGAATTCCTACGAGCAGTACTTC. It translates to CASTGRNSYEQYF.

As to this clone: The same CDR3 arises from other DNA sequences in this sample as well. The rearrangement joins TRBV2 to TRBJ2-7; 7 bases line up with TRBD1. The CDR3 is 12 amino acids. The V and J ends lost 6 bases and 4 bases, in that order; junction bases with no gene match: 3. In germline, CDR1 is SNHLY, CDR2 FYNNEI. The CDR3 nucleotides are TGTGCCAGCAGAGGGACAGTTTACGAGCAGTACTTC. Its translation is CASRGTVYEQYF.

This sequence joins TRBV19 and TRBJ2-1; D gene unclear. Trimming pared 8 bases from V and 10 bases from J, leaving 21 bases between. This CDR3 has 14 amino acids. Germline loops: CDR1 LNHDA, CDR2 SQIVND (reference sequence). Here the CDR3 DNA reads TGTGCCAGTGAAACGGTCGACGCCATGGGCGAGCAGTTCTTC. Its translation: CASETVDAMGEQFF.

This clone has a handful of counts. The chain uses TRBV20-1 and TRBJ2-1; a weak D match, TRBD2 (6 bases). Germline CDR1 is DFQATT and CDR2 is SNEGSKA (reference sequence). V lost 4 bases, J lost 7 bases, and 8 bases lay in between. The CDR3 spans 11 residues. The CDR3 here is CSAMSGNEQFF. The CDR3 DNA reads TGCAGTGCTATGAGCGGGAATGAGCAGTTCTTC.

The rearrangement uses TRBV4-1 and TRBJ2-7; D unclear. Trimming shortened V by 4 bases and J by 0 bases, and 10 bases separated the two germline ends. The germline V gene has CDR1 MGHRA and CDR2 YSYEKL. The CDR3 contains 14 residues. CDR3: CASSLYRSSYEQYF. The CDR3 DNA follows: TGCGCCAGCAGCCTTTACAGAAGCTCCTACGAGCAGTACTTC.

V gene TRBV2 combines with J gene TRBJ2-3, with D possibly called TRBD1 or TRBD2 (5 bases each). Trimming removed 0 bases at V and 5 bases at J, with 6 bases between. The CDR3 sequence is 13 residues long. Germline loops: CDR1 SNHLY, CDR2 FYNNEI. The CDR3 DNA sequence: TGTGCCAGCAGTGAAGCGGGGGAAGATACGCAGTATTTT. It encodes CASSEAGEDTQYF.

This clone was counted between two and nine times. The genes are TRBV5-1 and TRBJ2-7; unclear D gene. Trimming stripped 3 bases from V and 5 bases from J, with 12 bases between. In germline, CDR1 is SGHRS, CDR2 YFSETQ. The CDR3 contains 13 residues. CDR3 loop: CASSYSSLNEQYF. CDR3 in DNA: TGCGCCAGCAGCTACAGCTCCCTCAACGAGCAGTACTTC.

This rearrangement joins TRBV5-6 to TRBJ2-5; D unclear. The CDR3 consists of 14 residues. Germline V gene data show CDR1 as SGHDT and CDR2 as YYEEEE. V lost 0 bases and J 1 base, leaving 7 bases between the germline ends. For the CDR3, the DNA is TGTGCCAGCAGCTTGGGTCTGGGCCAAGAGACCCAGTACTTC. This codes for CASSLGLGQETQYF.

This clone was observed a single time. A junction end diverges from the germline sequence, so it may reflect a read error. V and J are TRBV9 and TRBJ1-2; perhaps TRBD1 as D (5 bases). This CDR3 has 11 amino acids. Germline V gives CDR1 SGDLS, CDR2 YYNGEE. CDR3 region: CASSVGRALRF. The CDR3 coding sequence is TGTGCCAGCAGCGTAGGCAGGGCGCTTCGCTTC. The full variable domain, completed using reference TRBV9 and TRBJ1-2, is DSGVTQTPKHLITATGQRVTLRCSPRSGDLSVYWYQQSLDQGLQFLIQYYNGEERAKGNILERFSAQQFPDLHSELNLSSLELGDSALYFCASSVGRALRFGSGTRLTVV.